This is a list of T cell receptor beta chains from one sample in a study of CD8+ T cells in alopecia areata. Data came from immunoSEQ multiplex PCR; TCRdb stores just in-frame clones and leaves some out. The sample has 130,000 to 150,000 clones, roughly 82% seen once; the top ten hold 20% to 30%. The specimen comprised CD8+ T cells sorted from blood, sampled at week 4, from a patient treated with tofacitinib. The receptors were sampled from a human donor with alopecia areata. Each CDR3 is given with its conserved first and last residue.

v_call,j_call,cdr3_aa
TRBV6-5,TRBJ2-1,CASSYSWGNEQFF
TRBV7-8,TRBJ2-1,CASSPITGGSYNEQFF
TRBV29-1,TRBJ2-1,CSVGKRGLSPDEQFF
TRBV15,TRBJ2-2,CATSREVAGNTGELFF
TRBV4-2,TRBJ1-6,CASSPGTGASPLHF
TRBV29-1,TRBJ2-1,CSVPAGSVGDKQYDYNEQFF
TRBV13,TRBJ2-7,CASSLGLASDEQYF
TRBV9,TRBJ2-2,CASSLRVQGGTGELFF
TRBV2,TRBJ2-7,CASSEALAGGYEQYF
TRBV5-6,TRBJ2-5,CASSSLGPDLFRGGETQYF
TRBV27,TRBJ2-7,CASSSGRAYEQYF
TRBV15,TRBJ2-3,CATSRDYPSEGDTQYF
TRBV23-1,TRBJ2-1,CASSASGTGTYNEQFF
TRBV5-4,TRBJ2-5,CASSFSGGGTQYF
TRBV4-3,TRBJ2-3,CASSQDLLAGGQGTDTQYF
TRBV27,TRBJ2-7,CASSLTSGGYSYEQYF
TRBV4-3,TRBJ1-2,CASSQDSGTNYGYTF
TRBV27,TRBJ2-1,CASREPLDPNEQFF
TRBV30,TRBJ2-1,CAWSRAGTTNEQFF
TRBV27,TRBJ2-1,CASSYLDLGTGATNEQFF
TRBV10-2,TRBJ1-6,CASRDRNQSPLHF
TRBV11-2,TRBJ2-1,CASSFNGWRNEQFF
TRBV29-1,TRBJ1-1,CSVEDIRGPGSTEAFF
TRBV6-6,TRBJ2-7,CASSDDGGFEQYF
TRBV5-1,TRBJ1-3,CASSSNGQLGNTIYF
TRBV4-2,TRBJ2-2,CASSQESGTTGELFF
TRBV4-3,TRBJ2-5,CASSQGRGSETQYF
TRBV7-9,TRBJ2-3,CASSDTEEDTQYF
TRBV7-2,TRBJ1-5,CASSLNRGPDQPQHF
TRBV25-1,TRBJ2-7,CASSEYNRDYEQYF
TRBV19,TRBJ2-7,CASSFDWRGPYEQYF
TRBV6-1,TRBJ2-7,CATLQGAYEQYF
TRBV14,TRBJ1-3,CASSQYTSPGAPRVF
TRBV5-1,TRBJ2-1,CASRSVQSSYNEQFF
TRBV7-6,TRBJ2-1,CASSLERRDEQFF
TRBV11-2,TRBJ2-7,CASSLDRFGGQGTDEQYF
TRBV13,TRBJ2-1,CASNTRGVSYNEQFF
TRBV7-2,TRBJ2-2,CASSLRAGELFF
TRBV4-2,TRBJ2-5,CASSQVPGGGETQYF
TRBV27,TRBJ2-7,CASSLRASYEQYF
TRBV5-1,TRBJ2-3,CASSLETGTDTQYF
TRBV5-4,TRBJ1-1,CASSLDAVNTEAFF
TRBV30,TRBJ2-7,CAWTPEVAASSYEQYF
TRBV29-1,TRBJ2-1,CSVDGTLLTGGAENSYNEQFF
TRBV19,TRBJ2-1,CASSKGDSLGNEQFF
TRBV7-2,TRBJ2-2,CASSLGPPGELFF